The 26 T cell receptor beta chains given below trace back to one sample, sequenced in a study of PD-L1 blockade in urothelial cancer. Sequencing was performed with immunoSEQ multiplex PCR; in TCRdb, only in-frame clones are kept and a portion is missing. The table lists about 120,000 clones, roughly 90% of them singletons. Specified time point: peripheral blood 6 weeks after treatment start. This specimen consisted of PBMCs, obtained around atezolizumab (anti-PD-L1) treatment. These receptors all come from a man aged 55 to 70 with urothelial cancer.

The CDR3 loop reads CAWGTGAETQYF. CDR3 coding DNA: TGTGCCTGGGGAACAGGGGCAGAGACCCAGTACTTC. The genes are TRBV30 and TRBJ2-5; 7 bases are shared with TRBD1. The CDR3 consists of 12 residues. J gave up 4 bases and V 5 bases, and 4 bases lay outside the gene matches. Germline V gene lookup returns CDR1 GTSNPN and CDR2 SVGIG (reference sequence).

The chain combines TRBV19 with TRBJ2-3, with D unclear. The CDR3 consists of 16 residues. Germline-derived CDR1 and CDR2 are LNHDA and SQIVND (reference sequence). Trimming cost V 3 bases and J 4 bases, with 17 bases left between them. The CDR3 nucleotides read TGTGCCAGTAGTATCCAAAGGCGGTCGTCCGCAGATACGCAGTATTTT. Translated, it gives CASSIQRRSSADTQYF.

V usage is TRBV6-5 and J usage is TRBJ2-1; tentative D call: TRBD2 (5 bases). Germline CDR1 MNHEY, CDR2 SVGAGI. Trimming took 5 bases from V and 8 from J, leaving 7 bases between them. The CDR3 runs to 11 residues. CDR3 coding DNA: TGTGCCAGCAGTGAAGCGGATGAGCAGTTCTTC. Protein product: CASSEADEQFF.

J is TRBJ2-5 and V is TRBV5-1, with TRBD2 matching over 7 bases. Per germline, CDR1 SGHRS and CDR2 YFSETQ. The CDR3 extends over 15 amino acids. V trimming: 0 bases; J trimming: 5 bases; junction bases outside the gene matches: 7. CDR3 sequence: CASSLVAGVEETQYF. CDR3 nucleotide sequence: TGCGCCAGCAGCTTGGTAGCGGGCGTAGAGGAGACCCAGTACTTC.

The V and J genes are TRBV18 and TRBJ2-7, with 9 bases identical to TRBD2. After removal of 7 bases from V and 2 bases from J, the junction contained 6 bases not matched to a gene. The CDR3 has 14 residues. CDR1 and CDR2 from the germline V gene are KGHSH and LQKENI. Written as DNA, the CDR3 is TGTGCCAGCTTATTAGCGGGAGCCCCCTACGAGCAGTACTTC. Residues: CASLLAGAPYEQYF. The full variable domain, with the rest looked up from reference TRBV18 and TRBJ2-7, is NAGVMQNPRHLVRRRGQEARLRCSPMKGHSHVYWYRQLPEEGLKFMVYLQKENIIDESGMPKERFSAEFPKEGPSILRIQQVVRGDSAAYFCASLLAGAPYEQYFGPGTRLTVT.

The chain uses TRBV28 and TRBJ1-5, with unresolved D. Germline V gene sequence: CDR1 MDHEN, CDR2 SYDVKM. The V end was cut by 3 bases, the J end by 5 bases, with 11 bases between. This CDR3 region has 14 residues. CDR3 coding DNA: TGTGCCAGCAGTTTTGCGGAGGTATATCAGCCCCAGCATTTT. It encodes CASSFAEVYQPQHF.

The chain employs TRBV11-2 and TRBJ2-7; D is uncertain. With 1 base removed from V and 1 base from J, the gap between germline ends came to 14 bases. CDR3 length: 16 amino acids. Germline CDR1 is SGHAT and CDR2 is FQNNGV. The CDR3 nucleotides are TGTGCCAGCAGCTTAGTGGGCAGCATCCCGTCCTACGAGCAGTACTTC. Protein: CASSLVGSIPSYEQYF.

The chain carries TRBV6-1 and TRBJ1-1; D unresolved. V was cut by 7 bases and J by 5 bases, with 8 bases left in between. The CDR3 extends over 11 amino acids. Germline loops: CDR1 MNHNS, CDR2 SASEGT. The CDR3 is CASMRGTEAFF. The CDR3 DNA reads as TGTGCCAGCATGAGAGGGACTGAAGCTTTCTTT.

The V and J genes are TRBV5-6 and TRBJ1-1, with D perhaps matching TRBD1 (5 bases). Germline CDR1 SGHDT, CDR2 YYEEEE. The CDR3 spans 14 residues. The V end was cut by 3 bases, the J end by 2 bases, with 11 bases between. CDR3 nucleotide sequence: TGTGCCAGCAGCTGGGGGAGGGCAAACACTGAAGCTTTCTTT. The encoded protein is CASSWGRANTEAFF.

The chain combines TRBV6-4 with TRBJ1-4; maybe TRBD1 (5 bases). CDR1 is MRHNA, CDR2 SNTAGT, per germline. The CDR3 is 18 amino acids. V lost 0 bases to trimming and J lost 0 bases, with 14 bases between them. The CDR3 reads CASSDSRQTEATNEKLFF. CDR3 coding DNA: TGTGCCAGCAGTGACTCGAGACAGACTGAAGCAACTAATGAAAAACTGTTTTTT.

This clone was picked up a small number of times. The chain has TRBV6-1 and TRBJ1-2; possibly TRBD1 for D (5 bases). The CDR3 is 14 amino acids. Germline V CDR1 and CDR2: MNHNS, SASEGT. V gave up 2 bases and J gave up 1 base, with 8 bases separating them. CDR3 nucleotides: TGTGCCAGCAGTGAAAGTGACAGTAACTATGGCTACACCTTC. Amino acid sequence: CASSESDSNYGYTF.

J is TRBJ1-5 and V is TRBV19; 8 bases agree with TRBD1. The CDR3 has 15 residues. Germline V gene lookup returns CDR1 LNHDA and CDR2 SQIVND (reference sequence). V was pared by 2 bases and J by 5 bases, with 5 bases of the junction left unmatched. The CDR3 loop is CASSIQGRGHQPQHF. The CDR3 DNA reads as TGTGCCAGTAGTATACAAGGCAGGGGGCATCAGCCCCAGCATTTT.

The chain uses TRBV2 and TRBJ2-3; TRBD2 matches 13 bases. CDR1 is SNHLY, CDR2 FYNNEI, per germline. This CDR3 contains 15 residues. V was clipped by 6 bases and J by 2 bases; unmatched bases: 2. As DNA, the CDR3 is TGTGCCAGCAGGGGACTAGCGGGAACCACAGATACGCAGTATTTT. It is translated as CASRGLAGTTDTQYF.

This clone was seen a few times. J is TRBJ1-6 and V is TRBV15; 7 bases line up with TRBD1. Germline assignment: CDR1 LNHNV and CDR2 YYDKDF (reference sequence). After removal of 4 bases from V and 4 bases from J, the junction contained 1 base not matched to a gene. The CDR3 spans 14 residues. CDR3 residues: CATSTGGYNSPLHF. The CDR3 DNA sequence: TGTGCCACCAGCACAGGGGGTTATAATTCACCCCTCCACTTT.

This chain connects TRBV18 to TRBJ1-3; D not resolved. The CDR3 runs 13 residues. Germline values: CDR1 KGHSH, CDR2 LQKENI. Between the trimmed V and J ends, which lost 4 bases and 0 bases, there was a span of 4 bases. The CDR3 loop reads CASSLISGNTIYF. CDR3 coding DNA: TGTGCCAGCTCACTAATCTCTGGAAACACCATATATTTT.

This chain uses TRBV7-9 with TRBJ2-7, with 7 bases matching TRBD2. The CDR3 is 18 amino acids. Germline V lookup: CDR1 SEHNR, CDR2 FQNEAQ (reference sequence). V was pared by 4 bases and J by 2 bases, with 17 bases of the junction left unmatched. DNA for the CDR3: TGTGCCAGCAGCTCTGGACTAGTTTCGTCCTACCCCACCTACGAGCAGTACTTC. Amino acids: CASSSGLVSSYPTYEQYF.

V and J are TRBV7-3 and TRBJ2-3, with 7 bases identical to TRBD2. The CDR3 sequence is 15 residues long. J lost 4 bases, V lost 6 bases, and 10 bases had no gene match. CDR1 and CDR2 from the germline V gene are SGHTA and FQGTGA. Written as DNA, the CDR3 is TGTGCCAGCAGTACCGTGGGGAGGGCCCCAGATACGCAGTATTTT. This codes for CASSTVGRAPDTQYF. Combining the CDR3 with reference TRBV7-3 and TRBJ2-3 gives the whole variable domain GAGVSQTPSNKVTEKGKYVELRCDPISGHTALYWYRQSLGQGPEFLIYFQGTGAADDSGLPNDRFFAVRPEGSVSTLKIQRTERGDSAVYLCASSTVGRAPDTQYFGPGTRLTVL.

The chain joins TRBV5-5 to TRBJ1-2; 10 nucleotides match TRBD1. Germline V lookup: CDR1 SGHKS, CDR2 YYEKEE (reference sequence). Unmatched junction bases numbered 3, after V lost 2 bases and J lost 2 bases. This CDR3 has 15 residues. CDR3 protein: CASSFSTGGNYGYTF. CDR3 nucleotide sequence: TGTGCCAGCAGCTTTTCGACAGGGGGCAACTATGGCTACACCTTC.

This sequence joins TRBV5-1 and TRBJ2-1, with a weak D call TRBD1 (5 bases). V was pared by 0 bases and J by 4 bases, with 11 bases between. The CDR3 consists of 15 residues. Looked up from germline, CDR1 is SGHRS and CDR2 is YFSETQ. This chain's CDR3 is CASSLGRVNYNEQFF. CDR3 bases: TGCGCCAGCAGCTTGGGCAGGGTGAATTACAATGAGCAGTTCTTC.

This clone was counted between two and nine times. The chain links TRBV18 to TRBJ2-6, with 8 bases fitting TRBD1. Germline loops: CDR1 KGHSH, CDR2 LQKENI. CDR3 size: 16 residues. Trimming removed 3 bases from V and 4 bases from J; junction bases left unmatched: 5. CDR3 DNA: TGTGCCAGCTCACCGGGGACAGGCTCCGGGGCCAACGTCCTGACTTTC. Protein product: CASSPGTGSGANVLTF.

The CDR3 sequence is CASSADRGYEQYF. CDR3 DNA sequence: TGTGCCAGCAGTGCTGACAGGGGATACGAGCAGTACTTC. The rearrangement joins TRBV7-3 to TRBJ2-7; TRBD1 matches 8 bases. After removal of 6 bases from V and 4 bases from J, the junction contained 5 bases not matched to a gene. The CDR3 has 13 residues. The V gene's germline CDR1 is SGHTA and CDR2 FQGTGA.

V usage is TRBV29-1 and J usage is TRBJ1-2; TRBD1 agrees at 8 bases. V gave up 6 bases and J gave up 0 bases; unmatched junction bases: 9. The CDR3 is made up of 15 amino acids. CDR1 and CDR2 from the germline V gene are SQVTM and ANQGSEA. The CDR3 nucleotides are TGCAGCGTGGCAGGGGGCGCTACTCCTAACTATGGCTACACCTTC. Protein: CSVAGGATPNYGYTF.

This clone occurred a few times. The rearrangement links TRBV2 to TRBJ2-5, with 10 bases aligning to TRBD2. CDR1 SNHLY and CDR2 FYNNEI come from the germline V gene. CDR3 length: 15 amino acids. With 2 bases clipped from V and 4 bases from J, the junction kept 4 bases outside the gene matches. CDR3 sequence reads: CASSESGGAGETQYF. The CDR3 DNA reads as TGTGCCAGCAGTGAAAGCGGGGGGGCTGGAGAGACCCAGTACTTC.

V and J are TRBV5-1 and TRBJ2-3, with D hard to call. Germline V gene lookup returns CDR1 SGHRS and CDR2 YFSETQ. V lost 3 bases and J 4 bases, leaving 6 bases between the germline ends. This CDR3 comprises 12 residues. Written as DNA, the CDR3 is TGCGCCAGCAGCTCCCCGGCAGATACGCAGTATTTT. It encodes CASSSPADTQYF.

This clone has only one observation. V gene TRBV5-1 combines with J gene TRBJ2-3; D ambiguous. Trimming cost V 3 bases and J 2 bases, with 10 bases left between them. This CDR3 has 14 amino acids. The germline gives CDR1 SGHRS, CDR2 YFSETQ. CDR3 nucleotide sequence: TGCGCCAGCAGCTCACTTTCTGTCACAGATACGCAGTATTTT. Its protein is CASSSLSVTDTQYF.

Regarding this clone: The junction and the germline gene differ at one end; a read error may be behind it. Other DNA sequences in this sample translate to the same CDR3. The V call is TRBV30, the J call TRBJ2-7; D is undetermined. Germline-derived CDR1 and CDR2 are GTSNPN and SVGIG (reference sequence). The CDR3 has 13 residues. The CDR3 nucleotides read TGCGCCTGGACCGACATCTACATCTACGAGCAGTACTTC. It yields the protein CAWTDIYIYEQYF.